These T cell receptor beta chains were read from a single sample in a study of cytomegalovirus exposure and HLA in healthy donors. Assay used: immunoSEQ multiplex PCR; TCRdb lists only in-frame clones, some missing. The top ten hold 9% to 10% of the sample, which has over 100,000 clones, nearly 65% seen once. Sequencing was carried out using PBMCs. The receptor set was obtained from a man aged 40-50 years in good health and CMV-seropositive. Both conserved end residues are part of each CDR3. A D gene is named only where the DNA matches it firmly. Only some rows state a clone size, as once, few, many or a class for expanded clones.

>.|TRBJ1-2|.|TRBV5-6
TGTGCCAGCAGCTTGAGAGGGAATGGCTACACCTTC
CASSLRGNGYTF
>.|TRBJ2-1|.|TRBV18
TGTGCCAGCTCACCAGGCGGCAATGAGCAGTTCTTC
CASSPGGNEQFF
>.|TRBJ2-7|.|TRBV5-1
TGCGCCAGCAGCCCCGAAGGGGTGAACGAGCAGTACTTC
CASSPEGVNEQYF
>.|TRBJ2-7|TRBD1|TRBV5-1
TGCGCCACCAAGACAGGGGTGGGGATCTACGAGCAGTACTTC
CATKTGVGIYEQYF
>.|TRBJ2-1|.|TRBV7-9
TGTGCCAGCAGCTTAGAGGGGATCCGCTCCTACAATGAGCAGTTCTTC
CASSLEGIRSYNEQFF
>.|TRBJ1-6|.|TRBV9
TGTGCCAGCAGCGTAGGGACATCTTATAATTCACCCCTCCACTTT
CASSVGTSYNSPLHF
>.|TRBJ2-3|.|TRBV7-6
TGTGCCAGCAGCTTAGAGGCCAGGATGTATTTT
CASSLEARMYF
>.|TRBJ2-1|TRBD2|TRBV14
TGTGCCAGCAGCCCCCCCGGGGGAACTAGCGGGGCCTACAATGAGCAGTTCTTC
CASSPPGGTSGAYNEQFF
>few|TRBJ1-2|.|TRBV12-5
TGTGCTAGTGGTCGTGAGGCGGGACCGGTCTATGGCTACACCTTC
CASGREAGPVYGYTF
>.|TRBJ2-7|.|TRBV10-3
TGTGCCATCAGTCTGCAGGGGTACGAGCAGTACTTC
CAISLQGYEQYF
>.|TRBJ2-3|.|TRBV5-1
TGCGCCAGCAGGGCCGGGAGCGCAGATACGCAGTATTTT
CASRAGSADTQYF
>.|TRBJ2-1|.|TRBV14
TGTGCCAGCAGCCAACACCGGGACAATGAGCAGTTCTTC
CASSQHRDNEQFF
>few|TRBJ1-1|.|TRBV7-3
TGTGCCAGCAGCTTAACCCTAGACACTGAAGCTTTCTTT
CASSLTLDTEAFF
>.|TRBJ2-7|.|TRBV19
TGTGCCAGTAGTATCCGCAGGGCCTACGAGCAGTACTTC
CASSIRRAYEQYF
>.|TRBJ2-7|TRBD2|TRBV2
TGTGCCAGCAGCTATCTAGCGGGGGGTGGTAACGAGCAGTACTTC
CASSYLAGGGNEQYF
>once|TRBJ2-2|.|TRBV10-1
TGCGCCAGCAGTGAAGGAGGGGGCGCCAGGAACACCGGGGAGCTGTTTTTT
CASSEGGGARNTGELFF
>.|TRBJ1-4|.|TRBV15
TGTGCCACCTCAAGGGGGGGTAATGAAAAACTGTTTTTT
CATSRGGNEKLFF
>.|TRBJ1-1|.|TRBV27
TGTGCCAGCAGACCCCCGGGATCCATGAACACTGAAGCTTTCTTT
CASRPPGSMNTEAFF
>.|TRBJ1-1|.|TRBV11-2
TGTGCCAGCAGCTTCGGGGTAGTGTGGAACACTGAAGCTTTCTTT
CASSFGVVWNTEAFF
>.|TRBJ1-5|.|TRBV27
TGTGCCAGCACATCGGGGAATCAGCCCCAGCATTTT
CASTSGNQPQHF
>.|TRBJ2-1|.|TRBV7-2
TGTGCCAGCAGTATCCAACGGGATGAGCAGTTCTTC
CASSIQRDEQFF
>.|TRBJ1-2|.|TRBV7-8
TGTGCCAGCAGCGAGGTTGAACGGTATGGCTACACCTTC
CASSEVERYGYTF